This TCR beta chain was identified in a study of T cells in localized non-small cell lung cancer. Findings of the study overall: A median of roughly 52 of the top 100 tumor clones appeared in adjacent lung, which was paired and uninvolved. Sequencing covered just one tumor region, so heterogeneity cannot be ruled out. Longer overall survival associated with higher blood T cell density; shorter survival with higher adjacent-lung clonality. Measurement of T cell clonality placed uninvolved adjacent lung highest, above the level in tumor.

TCRdb's table, derived via immunoSEQ multiplex PCR, lists solely in-frame clones and lacks some. The table has tens of thousands of clones, about 78% seen once. The germline CDR1 and CDR2 sequences are MNHNY and SVGAGI (reference sequence). CDR3 size: 12 residues. V lost 4 bases and J 14 bases, leaving 16 bases between the germline ends. Comment on this clone: Its specificity is not known.

This TCR derives from a man aged 40 to 69 with stage II squamous cell lung carcinoma. This chain links TRBV6-6 with TRBJ2-3; D is ambiguous. The specimen comprised PBMCs, sampled before any cancer treatment. The CDR3 bases are TGTGCCAGCAGTTTCGGGCCGCCTCAAGGGTATTTT. The encoded protein is CASSFGPPQGYF.